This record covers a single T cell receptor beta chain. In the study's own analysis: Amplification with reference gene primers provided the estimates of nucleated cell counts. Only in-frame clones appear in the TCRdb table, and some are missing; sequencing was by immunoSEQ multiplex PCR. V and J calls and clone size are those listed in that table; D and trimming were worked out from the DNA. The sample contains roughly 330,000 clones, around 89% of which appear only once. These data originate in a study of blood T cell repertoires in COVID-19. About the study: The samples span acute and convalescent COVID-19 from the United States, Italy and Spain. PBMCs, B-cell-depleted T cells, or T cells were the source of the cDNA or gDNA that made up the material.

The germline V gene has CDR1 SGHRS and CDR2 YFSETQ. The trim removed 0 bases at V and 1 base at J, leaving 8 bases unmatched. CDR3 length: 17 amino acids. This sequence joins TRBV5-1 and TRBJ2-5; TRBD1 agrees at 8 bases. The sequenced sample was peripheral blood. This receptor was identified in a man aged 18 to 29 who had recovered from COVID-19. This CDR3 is CASSLGQGMGLQETQYF. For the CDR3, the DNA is TGCGCCAGCAGCTTGGGACAGGGGATGGGCCTCCAAGAGACCCAGTACTTC.